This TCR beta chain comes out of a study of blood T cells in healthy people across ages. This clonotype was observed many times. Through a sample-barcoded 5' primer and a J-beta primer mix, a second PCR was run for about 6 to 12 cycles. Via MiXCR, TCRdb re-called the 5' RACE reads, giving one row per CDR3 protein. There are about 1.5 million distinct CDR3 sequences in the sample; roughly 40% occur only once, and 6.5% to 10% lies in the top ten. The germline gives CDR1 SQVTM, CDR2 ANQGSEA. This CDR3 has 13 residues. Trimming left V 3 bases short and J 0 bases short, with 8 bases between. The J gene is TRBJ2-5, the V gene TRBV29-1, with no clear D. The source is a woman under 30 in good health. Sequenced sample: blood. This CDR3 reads CSVDGVYQETQYF. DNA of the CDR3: TGCAGCGTTGATGGCGTCTACCAAGAGACCCAGTACTTC.